This passage covers 2 T cell receptor beta chains from one sample sequenced in a study of T-cell reconstitution after alpha-beta-depleted transplantation in children. TCRbeta library preparation incorporated unique molecular identifiers. MiXCR was run by TCRdb on the PCR reads, yielding one entry per CDR3 protein. The sample has about 240,000 distinct CDR3 sequences, roughly 23% seen once. Material: PBMCs, obtained before TCRalphabeta/CD19-depleted stem cell transplant. These receptors originate from a girl aged 2 to 10 with Fanconi anemia, due to receive a stem cell transplant.

In its sample, this clonotype was seen many times. CDR3 coding DNA: TGTGCCAGCAGTGAACTTTCCGACAGGGAAGAGACCCAGTACTTC. It yields the protein CASSELSDREETQYF. This sequence joins TRBV6-1 and TRBJ2-5; 7 bases align to TRBD1. The CDR3 consists of 15 residues. The germline CDR1 and CDR2 sequences are MNHNS and SASEGT. The J segment lost 3 bases and the V segment lost 2 bases, leaving 6 bases of the junction unmatched.

This clonotype occurred a few times. J is TRBJ1-1 and V is TRBV6-5; D gene uncertain. Germline V gene lookup returns CDR1 MNHEY and CDR2 SVGAGI. The length of the CDR3 is 15 residues. V lost 4 bases to trimming and J lost 0 bases, with 12 bases between them. In nucleotides, the CDR3 is TGTGCCAGCAGTTTCGCCCAAAGCATGAACACTGAAGCTTTCTTT. Protein product: CASSFAQSMNTEAFF.